This TCR beta chain was profiled in a study of CD8+CD57+ T cells in acquired aplastic anemia. Researchers used genomic DNA as the template to profile TCR beta VDJ and CDR3. TCRdb ran MiXCR on the reads and lists one entry per CDR3 protein. Here the sample spans about 100,000 distinct CDR3 sequences, around half being singletons. Details on this clonotype: A much larger clone sits a single nucleotide away, making a read error possible.

Material for sequencing was sorted CD4+, CD8+, or CD8+CD57+ T cells (not recorded which) from PBMCs. This TCR derives from a human donor in good health, serving as a control.

CDR3 amino acids: CASSHWVQETQYF. CDR3 in DNA: TGTGCCAGCAGTCACTGGGTTCAAGAGACCCAGTACTTC. V gene TRBV11-2 combines with J gene TRBJ2-5, with no clear D. The V gene lost 6 bases and the J gene lost 2 bases, with 10 bases spanning the gap. The germline V gene encodes CDR1 SGHAT and CDR2 FQNNGV. CDR3 length equals 13 residues.